The entry that follows covers one TCR beta chain sequence. Clones were sequenced by immunoSEQ multiplex PCR, and TCRdb holds only the in-frame ones, with some missing. The repertoire holds more than 95,000 clones, with approximately 88% as singletons. This sample is drawn from a study of blood T cell repertoires in COVID-19. CDR3 length equals 14 residues. Trimming took 3 bases from V and 7 from J, leaving 15 bases between them. Germline V lookup: CDR1 GTSNPN, CDR2 SVGIG (reference sequence). This receptor was identified in a man over 45 with acute or convalescent COVID-19. Sequencing was carried out using peripheral blood. This chain links TRBV30 with TRBJ1-4; the D is unclear. The CDR3 reads CAWSRQDRSEKLFF. Written as DNA, the CDR3 is TGTGCCTGGAGCCGACAAGATCGGTCTGAAAAACTGTTTTTT.